The rows below give T cell receptor beta chains drawn from one sample of a study of blood T cell repertoires in COVID-19. Clones were read by immunoSEQ multiplex PCR, and TCRdb kept only the in-frame ones, dropping some. The table has some 530,000 clones, approximately 91% seen once. Sequences were obtained from PBMCs or T cells enriched from blood (not recorded which). The origin of the receptors is a woman aged 55-70 years who had recovered from COVID-19. The CDR3 runs from the conserved cysteine through the conserved F or W. Fields, in order: clone size, J gene, V gene, CDR3 protein. Clone size, where shown, is once, few, many, or a class for clones that have expanded.

clone_size: NA
j_call: TRBJ2-3
v_call: TRBV29-1
cdr3_aa: CSVLGVTWAQDTQYF

clone_size: NA
j_call: TRBJ2-1
v_call: TRBV7-2
cdr3_aa: CASRGEGLAGEEQFF

clone_size: NA
j_call: TRBJ2-3
v_call: TRBV19
cdr3_aa: CASSTGQGGFRDTQYF

clone_size: once
j_call: TRBJ1-1
v_call: TRBV3-1/TRBV3-2
cdr3_aa: CASSQGEIEAFF

clone_size: NA
j_call: TRBJ2-1
v_call: TRBV5-5
cdr3_aa: CASSPGEGRTYNEQFF

clone_size: NA
j_call: TRBJ1-1
v_call: TRBV5-1
cdr3_aa: CASSLGGGNTEAFF

clone_size: NA
j_call: TRBJ2-5
v_call: TRBV5-8
cdr3_aa: CATSRGETQYF

clone_size: NA
j_call: TRBJ2-3
v_call: TRBV12-5
cdr3_aa: CASGLGYGTSGADTQYF

clone_size: NA
j_call: TRBJ2-3
v_call: TRBV19
cdr3_aa: CASSGAGGKRLTDTQYF

clone_size: NA
j_call: TRBJ1-1
v_call: TRBV6-5
cdr3_aa: CASSYRTGRTEAFF

clone_size: NA
j_call: TRBJ2-7
v_call: TRBV4-1
cdr3_aa: CASSQEGQGVREQYF

clone_size: NA
j_call: TRBJ1-2
v_call: TRBV7-9
cdr3_aa: CASSLAGALPTGRGYTF

clone_size: NA
j_call: TRBJ2-2
v_call: TRBV10-3
cdr3_aa: CAISEGSGANTGELFF

clone_size: NA
j_call: TRBJ2-3
v_call: TRBV24-1
cdr3_aa: CATSDSSRPATDTQYF

clone_size: NA
j_call: TRBJ1-4
v_call: TRBV7-9
cdr3_aa: CASSLGQGFNEKLFF

clone_size: NA
j_call: TRBJ1-2
v_call: TRBV27
cdr3_aa: CASSLLPKTGANYGYTF

clone_size: NA
j_call: TRBJ2-2
v_call: TRBV18
cdr3_aa: CASSPGGPSNTGELFF

clone_size: NA
j_call: TRBJ2-7
v_call: TRBV10-1
cdr3_aa: CASSPERVSYEQYF

clone_size: once
j_call: TRBJ2-2
v_call: TRBV5-1
cdr3_aa: CASSGRAGVNTGELFF

clone_size: NA
j_call: TRBJ2-3
v_call: TRBV10-3
cdr3_aa: CAIRETGGTDTQYF

clone_size: NA
j_call: TRBJ2-2
v_call: TRBV6-5
cdr3_aa: CASRAGFAGELFF

clone_size: once
j_call: TRBJ1-2
v_call: TRBV5-8
cdr3_aa: CASSLWSSNYGYTF

clone_size: NA
j_call: TRBJ2-3
v_call: TRBV5-1
cdr3_aa: CASSLIGADTQYF

clone_size: NA
j_call: TRBJ2-6
v_call: TRBV14
cdr3_aa: CASSPQWGAGANVLTF

clone_size: NA
j_call: TRBJ2-1
v_call: TRBV11-2
cdr3_aa: CASSLVRSGGLNEQFF

clone_size: NA
j_call: TRBJ1-2
v_call: TRBV24-1
cdr3_aa: CATSDRDRSYGYTF

clone_size: NA
j_call: TRBJ1-1
v_call: TRBV10-1
cdr3_aa: CASRQGTNTEAFF

clone_size: NA
j_call: TRBJ1-2
v_call: TRBV6-5
cdr3_aa: CASSYSSFYGYTF

clone_size: NA
j_call: TRBJ2-5
v_call: TRBV7-6
cdr3_aa: CASSLVGETQYF

clone_size: NA
j_call: TRBJ2-1
v_call: TRBV24-1
cdr3_aa: CATSDFASGGGDEQFF

clone_size: NA
j_call: TRBJ2-1
v_call: TRBV9
cdr3_aa: CASSVAQGAYNEQFF

clone_size: NA
j_call: TRBJ2-1
v_call: TRBV11-2
cdr3_aa: CASMPGTDFYNEQFF

clone_size: NA
j_call: TRBJ2-7
v_call: TRBV5-4
cdr3_aa: CASSRTSGVAYEQYF

clone_size: NA
j_call: TRBJ2-3
v_call: TRBV2
cdr3_aa: CASSDRTSTDTQYF

clone_size: NA
j_call: TRBJ1-5
v_call: TRBV2
cdr3_aa: CASSEGGSNQPQHF

clone_size: many
j_call: TRBJ1-2
v_call: TRBV2
cdr3_aa: CASTLLPGHNYGYTF

clone_size: NA
j_call: TRBJ2-1
v_call: TRBV4-1
cdr3_aa: CASSHPGTLGNEQFF

clone_size: NA
j_call: TRBJ1-2
v_call: TRBV4-1
cdr3_aa: CASSGKDRGKYGYTF

clone_size: NA
j_call: TRBJ1-2
v_call: TRBV29-1
cdr3_aa: CSVVWTGGGYGYTF

clone_size: NA
j_call: TRBJ2-5
v_call: TRBV28
cdr3_aa: CASSSATVSGETQYF

clone_size: NA
j_call: TRBJ1-2
v_call: TRBV19
cdr3_aa: CASSMVNAGGYGYTF

clone_size: NA
j_call: TRBJ1-6
v_call: TRBV25-1
cdr3_aa: CASTHSYNSPLHF